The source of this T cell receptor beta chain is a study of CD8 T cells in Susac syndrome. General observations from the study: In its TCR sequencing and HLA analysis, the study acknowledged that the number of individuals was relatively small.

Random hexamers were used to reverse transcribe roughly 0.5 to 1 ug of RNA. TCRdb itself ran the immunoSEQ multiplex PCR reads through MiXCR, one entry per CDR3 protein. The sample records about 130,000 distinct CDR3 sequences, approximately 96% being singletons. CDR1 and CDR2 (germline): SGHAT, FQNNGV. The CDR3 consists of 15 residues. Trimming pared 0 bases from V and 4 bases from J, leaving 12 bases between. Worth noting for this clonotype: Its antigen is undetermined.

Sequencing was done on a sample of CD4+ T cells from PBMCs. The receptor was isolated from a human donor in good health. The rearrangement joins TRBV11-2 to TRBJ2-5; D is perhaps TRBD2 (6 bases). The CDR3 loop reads CASSLDRGIPETQYF. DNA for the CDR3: TGTGCCAGCAGCTTAGATCGCGGGATCCCAGAGACCCAGTACTTC.